This T cell receptor beta chain came from a study of T cells in severe cutaneous drug reactions. Overall study: Patients in acute or recovery stage gave blister fluids/cells and PBMC.

General study findings and limits: Carbamazepine-induced Stevens-Johnson syndrome or toxic epidermal necrolysis patients showed strongly raised TRBV12-4, roughly 30% in blister cells and approximately 5% in PBMC. Tolerant-control and healthy-donor PBMC lacked or rarely had the public CDR3 found in blisters.

The iRepertoire multiplex PCR system with TCR subtype-specific primers built both bulk and single-cell libraries. Bulk TCR beta libraries came from multiplex PCR with V, D, J primers. TCRdb reprocessed the multiplex PCR reads; each CDR3 protein has one entry and no DNA is given. Reported are tens of thousands of distinct CDR3 sequences; the ten largest clones contain 6.5% to 8%. Carbamazepine had induced Stevens-Johnson syndrome or toxic epidermal necrolysis in the sequenced donors. There are 14 residues in the CDR3. Germline CDR1 SQVTM, CDR2 ANQGSEA. On this clonotype: Its antigen is undetermined.

Sequencing was carried out using PBMCs. This sequence joins TRBV29-1 and TRBJ2-7; TCRdb designates TRBD1, a call that cannot be tested without DNA. This receptor was identified in a human donor with toxic epidermal necrolysis, a severe cutaneous drug reaction. CDR3 region: CSVVFAGGLYEQYF.